Described below is a single TCR beta chain sequence and its context. Antigen unknown. This specimen belongs to a study of identical twins. Study results and limitations: For zero-insertion analyses, partial confounding could come from invariant MAIT and iNKT cells. Findings came from cross-sectional statistics, without long-term follow-up of donors. Cord blood beta clonotypes present at high abundance carried fewer insertions; no such pattern appeared in memory repertoires.

TCRdb called the 5' RACE reads again in MiXCR, with one record for every CDR3 protein. Among approximately 600,000 distinct CDR3 sequences listed, around a tenth were seen once. The data were also submitted as part of a second study, on yellow fever vaccine responses in identical twins. Turning to that study: It has been reported that, in twins, the vaccine T cell response seemed partly convergent and partly personalized.

Input material: PBMCs. The TCR originated in a woman aged 18-29 years in good health.

The CDR3 DNA sequence: TGTGCCAGCAGCTTATCGATAGAAGAGGTACCCCCCCACGAGCAGTACTTC. Protein sequence: CASSLSIEEVPPHEQYF. The rearrangement uses TRBV7-9 and TRBJ2-7; no clear D. The CDR3 is 17 residues long. V lost 2 bases to trimming and J lost 5 bases, with 22 bases between them. Per germline, CDR1 SEHNR and CDR2 FQNEAQ (reference sequence).